Each of the 2 T cell receptor beta chains below was sequenced from the same sample in a study of T cells in tumors after PD-1 blockade. The protocol was immunoSEQ multiplex PCR, while the TCRdb copy is restricted to in-frame clones and leaves out a portion. The data contain 20,000 to 25,000 clones, roughly 85% of them seen just once; the ten biggest clones take up 9.5% to 15%. Specimen: PBMCs, collected after anti-PD-1 treatment. The receptors were gathered from a human donor with basal cell carcinoma.

This clone was detected once. The chain links TRBV2 to TRBJ2-3, with 7 bases that match TRBD2. The V gene's germline CDR1 is SNHLY and CDR2 FYNNEI. The J segment lost 0 bases and the V segment lost 10 bases, leaving 10 bases of the junction unmatched. The CDR3 spans 15 residues. CDR3 DNA: TGTGCCACACGACCGACTAGCCTAAGCACAGATACGCAGTATTTT. This codes for CATRPTSLSTDTQYF.

This chain joins TRBV2 and TRBJ2-1; TRBD1 agrees at 10 bases. This CDR3 spans 16 amino acids. Germline values: CDR1 SNHLY, CDR2 FYNNEI. V lost 7 bases and J lost 4; bases outside the gene matches: 10. The CDR3 DNA follows: TGTGCCAGCATGGGACAGGGGCTGGAAACGTACAATGAGCAGTTCTTC. As protein: CASMGQGLETYNEQFF.